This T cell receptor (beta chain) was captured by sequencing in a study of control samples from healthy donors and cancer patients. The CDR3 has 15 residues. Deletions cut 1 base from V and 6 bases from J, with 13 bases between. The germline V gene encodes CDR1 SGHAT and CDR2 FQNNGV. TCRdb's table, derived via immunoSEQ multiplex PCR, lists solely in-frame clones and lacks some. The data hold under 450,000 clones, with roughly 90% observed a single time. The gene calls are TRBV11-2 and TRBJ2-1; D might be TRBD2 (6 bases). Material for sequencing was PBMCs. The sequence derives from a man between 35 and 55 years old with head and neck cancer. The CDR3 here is CASSLARLGGNEQFF. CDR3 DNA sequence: TGTGCCAGCAGCTTAGCCCGGTTGGGGGGCAATGAGCAGTTCTTC.